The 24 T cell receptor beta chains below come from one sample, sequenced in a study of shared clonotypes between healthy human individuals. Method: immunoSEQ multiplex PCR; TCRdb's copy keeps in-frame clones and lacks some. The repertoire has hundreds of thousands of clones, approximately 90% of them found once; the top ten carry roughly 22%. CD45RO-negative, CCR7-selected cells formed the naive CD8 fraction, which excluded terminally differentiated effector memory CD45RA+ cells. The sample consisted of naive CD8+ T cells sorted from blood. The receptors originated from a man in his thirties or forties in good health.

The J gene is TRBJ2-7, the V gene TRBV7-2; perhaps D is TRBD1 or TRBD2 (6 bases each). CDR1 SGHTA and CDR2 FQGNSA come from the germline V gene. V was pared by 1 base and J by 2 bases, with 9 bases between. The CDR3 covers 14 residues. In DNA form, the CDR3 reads TGTGCCAGCAGCTTAGGTGGGGGGCCCTACGAGCAGTACTTC. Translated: CASSLGGGPYEQYF. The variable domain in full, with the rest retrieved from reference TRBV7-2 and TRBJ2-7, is GAGVSQSPSNKVTEKGKDVELRCDPISGHTALYWYRQSLGQGLEFLIYFQGNSAPDKSGLPSDRFSAERTGGSVSTLTIQRTQQEDSAVYLCASSLGGGPYEQYFGPGTRLTVT.

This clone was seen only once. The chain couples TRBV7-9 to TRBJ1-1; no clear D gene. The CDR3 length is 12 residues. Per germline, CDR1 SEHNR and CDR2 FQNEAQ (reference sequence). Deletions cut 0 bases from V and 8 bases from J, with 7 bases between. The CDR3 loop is CASSLAGPEAFF. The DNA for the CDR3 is TGTGCCAGCAGCTTAGCTGGGCCCGAAGCTTTCTTT.

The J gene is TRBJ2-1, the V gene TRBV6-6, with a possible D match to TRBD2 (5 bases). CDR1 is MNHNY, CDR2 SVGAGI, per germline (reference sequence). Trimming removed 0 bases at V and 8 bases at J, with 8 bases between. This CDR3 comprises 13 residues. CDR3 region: CASSYSIGDEQFF. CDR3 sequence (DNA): TGTGCCAGCAGTTACTCGATCGGGGATGAGCAGTTCTTC.

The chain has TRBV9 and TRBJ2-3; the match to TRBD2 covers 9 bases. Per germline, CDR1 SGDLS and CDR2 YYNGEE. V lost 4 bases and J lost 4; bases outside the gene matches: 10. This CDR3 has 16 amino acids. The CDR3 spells CASSQGAGGPADTQYF. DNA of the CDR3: TGTGCCAGCAGCCAAGGGGCGGGAGGGCCGGCAGATACGCAGTATTTT.

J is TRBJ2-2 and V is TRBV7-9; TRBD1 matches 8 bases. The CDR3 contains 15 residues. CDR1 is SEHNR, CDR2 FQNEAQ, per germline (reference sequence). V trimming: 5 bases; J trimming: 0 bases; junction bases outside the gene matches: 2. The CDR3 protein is CASSEGQANTGELFF. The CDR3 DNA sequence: TGTGCCAGCAGCGAGGGACAGGCGAACACCGGGGAGCTGTTTTTT.

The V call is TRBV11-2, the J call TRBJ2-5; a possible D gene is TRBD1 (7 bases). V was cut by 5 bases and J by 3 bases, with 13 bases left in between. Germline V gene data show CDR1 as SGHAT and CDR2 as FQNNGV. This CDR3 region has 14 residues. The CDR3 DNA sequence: TGTGCCAGCAGCCGACAGGGAGGAGAAGAGACCCAGTACTTC. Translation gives CASSRQGGEETQYF.

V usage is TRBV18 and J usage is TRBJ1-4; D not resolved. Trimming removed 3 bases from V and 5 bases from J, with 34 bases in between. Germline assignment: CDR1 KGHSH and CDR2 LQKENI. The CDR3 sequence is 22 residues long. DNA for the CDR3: TGTGCCAGCTCACCTGTGAAGGGCGCCAGTGTGGAAACCCCAGGATGGAATGAAAAACTGTTTTTT. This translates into CASSPVKGASVETPGWNEKLFF.

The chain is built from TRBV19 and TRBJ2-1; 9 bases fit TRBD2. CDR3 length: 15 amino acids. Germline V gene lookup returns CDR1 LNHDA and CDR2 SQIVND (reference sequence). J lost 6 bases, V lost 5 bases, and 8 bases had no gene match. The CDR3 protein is CASSAGSGGSNEQFF. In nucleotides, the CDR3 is TGTGCCAGTAGTGCCGGTAGCGGGGGCTCCAATGAGCAGTTCTTC.

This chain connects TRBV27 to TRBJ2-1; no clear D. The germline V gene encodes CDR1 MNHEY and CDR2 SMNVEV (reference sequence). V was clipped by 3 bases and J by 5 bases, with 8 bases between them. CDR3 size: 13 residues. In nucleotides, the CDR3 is TGTGCCAGCAGTTTCCAGAGCCACAATGAGCAGTTCTTC. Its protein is CASSFQSHNEQFF.

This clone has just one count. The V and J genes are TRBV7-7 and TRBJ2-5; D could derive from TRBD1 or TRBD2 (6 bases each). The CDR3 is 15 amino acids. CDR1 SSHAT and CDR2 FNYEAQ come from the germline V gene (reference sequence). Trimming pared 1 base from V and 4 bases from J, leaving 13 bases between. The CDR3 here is CASSLEGGLGETQYF. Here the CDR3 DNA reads TGTGCCAGCAGCTTAGAAGGGGGGCTAGGAGAGACCCAGTACTTC. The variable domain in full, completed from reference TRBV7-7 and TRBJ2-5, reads GAGVSQSPRYKVTKRGQDVTLRCDPISSHATLYWYQQALGQGPEFLTYFNYEAQPDKSGLPSDRFSAERPEGSISTLTIQRTEQRDSAMYRCASSLEGGLGETQYFGPGTRLLVL.

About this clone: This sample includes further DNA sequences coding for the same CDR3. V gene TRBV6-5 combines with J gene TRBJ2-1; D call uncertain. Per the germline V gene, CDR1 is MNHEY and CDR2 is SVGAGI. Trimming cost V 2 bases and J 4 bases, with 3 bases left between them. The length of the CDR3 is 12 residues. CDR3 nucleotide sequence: TGTGCCAGCAGTTACGGGTACAATGAGCAGTTCTTC. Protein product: CASSYGYNEQFF.

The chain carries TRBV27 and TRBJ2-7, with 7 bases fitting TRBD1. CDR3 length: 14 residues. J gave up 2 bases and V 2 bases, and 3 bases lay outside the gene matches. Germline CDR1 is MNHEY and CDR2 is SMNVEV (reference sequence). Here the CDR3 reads CASSLGQATYEQYF. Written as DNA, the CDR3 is TGTGCCAGCAGTTTAGGACAGGCGACCTACGAGCAGTACTTC.

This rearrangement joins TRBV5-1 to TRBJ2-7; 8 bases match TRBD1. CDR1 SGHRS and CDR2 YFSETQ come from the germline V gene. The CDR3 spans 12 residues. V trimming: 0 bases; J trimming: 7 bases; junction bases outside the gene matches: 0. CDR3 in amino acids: CASSLGDREQYF. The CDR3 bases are TGCGCCAGCAGCTTGGGGGACAGGGAGCAGTACTTC.

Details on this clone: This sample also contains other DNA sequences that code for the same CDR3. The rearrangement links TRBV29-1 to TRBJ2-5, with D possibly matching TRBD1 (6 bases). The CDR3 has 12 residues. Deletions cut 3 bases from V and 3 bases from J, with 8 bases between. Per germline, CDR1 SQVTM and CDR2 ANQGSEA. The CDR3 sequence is CSVDGGEETQYF. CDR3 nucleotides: TGCAGCGTTGATGGGGGCGAAGAGACCCAGTACTTC.

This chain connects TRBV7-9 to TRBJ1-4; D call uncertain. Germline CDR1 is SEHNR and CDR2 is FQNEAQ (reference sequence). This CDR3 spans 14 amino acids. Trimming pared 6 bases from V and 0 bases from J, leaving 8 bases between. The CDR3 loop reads CASRKDATNEKLFF. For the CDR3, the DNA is TGTGCCAGCAGGAAAGATGCAACTAATGAAAAACTGTTTTTT.

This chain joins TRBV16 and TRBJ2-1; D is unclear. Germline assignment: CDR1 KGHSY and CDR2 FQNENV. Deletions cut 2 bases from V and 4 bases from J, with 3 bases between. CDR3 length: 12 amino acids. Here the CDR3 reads CASSQGYNEQFF. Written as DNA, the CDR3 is TGTGCCAGCAGCCAAGGTTACAATGAGCAGTTCTTC. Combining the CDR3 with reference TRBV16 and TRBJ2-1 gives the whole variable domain GEEVAQTPKHLVRGEGQKAKLYCAPIKGHSYVFWYQQVLKNEFKFLISFQNENVFDETGMPKERFSAKCLPNSPCSLEIQATKLEDSAVYFCASSQGYNEQFFGPGTRLTVL.

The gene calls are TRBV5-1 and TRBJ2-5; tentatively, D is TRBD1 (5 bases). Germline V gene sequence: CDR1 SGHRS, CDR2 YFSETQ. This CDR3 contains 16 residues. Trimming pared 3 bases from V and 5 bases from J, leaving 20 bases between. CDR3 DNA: TGCGCCAGCAGCTCGAACCCCAGGGTAGTATGGGAGACCCAGTACTTC. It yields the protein CASSSNPRVVWETQYF.

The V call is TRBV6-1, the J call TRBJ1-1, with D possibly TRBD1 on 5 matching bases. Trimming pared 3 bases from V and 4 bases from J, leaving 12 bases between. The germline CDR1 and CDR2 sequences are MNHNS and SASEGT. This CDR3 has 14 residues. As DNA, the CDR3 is TGTGCCAGCAGTGATTTTTCCAGGGTCACTGAAGCTTTCTTT. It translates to CASSDFSRVTEAFF.

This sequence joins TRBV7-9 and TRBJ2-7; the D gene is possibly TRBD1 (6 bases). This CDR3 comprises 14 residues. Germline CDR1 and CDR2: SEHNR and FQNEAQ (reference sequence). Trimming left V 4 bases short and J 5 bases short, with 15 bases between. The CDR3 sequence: CASSYPQGNNEQYF. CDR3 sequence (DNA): TGTGCCAGCAGCTACCCTCAGGGGAACAACGAGCAGTACTTC.

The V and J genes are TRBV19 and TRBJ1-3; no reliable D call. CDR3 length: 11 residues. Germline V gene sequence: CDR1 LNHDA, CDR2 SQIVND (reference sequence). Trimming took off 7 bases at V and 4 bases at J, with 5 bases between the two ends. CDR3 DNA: TGTGCCAGTATCCAGGGAAACACCATATATTTT. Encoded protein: CASIQGNTIYF. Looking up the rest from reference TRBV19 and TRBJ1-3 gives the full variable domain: DGGITQSPKYLFRKEGQNVTLSCEQNLNHDAMYWYRQDPGQGLRLIYYSQIVNDFQKGDIAEGYSVSREKKESFPLTVTSAQKNPTAFYLCASIQGNTIYFGEGSWLTVV.

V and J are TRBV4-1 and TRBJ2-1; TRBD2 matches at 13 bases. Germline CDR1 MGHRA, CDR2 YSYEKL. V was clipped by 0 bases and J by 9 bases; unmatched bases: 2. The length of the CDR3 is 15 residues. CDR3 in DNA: TGCGCCAGCAGCCAAGAACTAGCGGGAGGGCTTGAGCAGTTCTTC. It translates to CASSQELAGGLEQFF.

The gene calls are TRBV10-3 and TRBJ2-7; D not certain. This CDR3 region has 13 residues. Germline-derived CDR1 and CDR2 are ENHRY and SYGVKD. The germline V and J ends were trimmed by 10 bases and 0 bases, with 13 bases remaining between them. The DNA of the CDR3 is TGTGCCACCTCCGACGGAACCTCCTACGAGCAGTACTTC. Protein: CATSDGTSYEQYF.

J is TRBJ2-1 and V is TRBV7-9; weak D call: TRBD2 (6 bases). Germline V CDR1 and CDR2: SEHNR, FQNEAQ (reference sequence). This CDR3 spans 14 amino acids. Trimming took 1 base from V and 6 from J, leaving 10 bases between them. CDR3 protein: CASSLGGNRNEQFF. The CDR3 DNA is TGTGCCAGCAGCTTAGGCGGGAACCGCAATGAGCAGTTCTTC.

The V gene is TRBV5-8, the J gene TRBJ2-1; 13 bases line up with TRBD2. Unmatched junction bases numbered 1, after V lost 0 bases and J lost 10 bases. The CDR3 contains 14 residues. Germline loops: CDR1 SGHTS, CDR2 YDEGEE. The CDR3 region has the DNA TGTGCCAGCAGCTTGGGACTAGCGGGAGGCGAGCAGTTCTTC. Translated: CASSLGLAGGEQFF.